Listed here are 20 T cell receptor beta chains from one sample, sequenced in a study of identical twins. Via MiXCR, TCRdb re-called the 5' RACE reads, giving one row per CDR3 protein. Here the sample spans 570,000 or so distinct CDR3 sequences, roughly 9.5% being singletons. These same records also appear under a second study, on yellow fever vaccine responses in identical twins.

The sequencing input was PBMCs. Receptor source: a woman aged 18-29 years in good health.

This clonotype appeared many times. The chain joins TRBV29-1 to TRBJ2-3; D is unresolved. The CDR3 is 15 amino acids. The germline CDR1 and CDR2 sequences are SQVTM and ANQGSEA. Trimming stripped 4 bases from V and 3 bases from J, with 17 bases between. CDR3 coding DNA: TGCAGCGTTGCACCAAATTGGGTGCGGACAGATACGCAGTATTTT. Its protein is CSVAPNWVRTDTQYF.

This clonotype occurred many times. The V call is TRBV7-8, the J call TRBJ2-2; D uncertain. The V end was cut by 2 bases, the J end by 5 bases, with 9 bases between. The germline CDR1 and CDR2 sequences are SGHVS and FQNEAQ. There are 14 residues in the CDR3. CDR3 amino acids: CASSLILGTGELFF. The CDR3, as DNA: TGTGCCAGCAGCTTAATTTTGGGAACCGGGGAGCTGTTTTTT.

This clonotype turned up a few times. Here the CDR3 reads CASRTDRTQETQYF. CDR3 sequence (DNA): TGCGCCAGCAGGACGGACAGGACACAAGAGACCCAGTACTTC. The V call is TRBV10-1, the J call TRBJ2-5; 7 bases are shared with TRBD1. Germline CDR1 reads WNHNN; CDR2 reads SYGVQD (reference sequence). There are 14 residues in the CDR3. Trimming at V came to 6 bases and at J to 2 bases, leaving 6 bases not matched to a gene.

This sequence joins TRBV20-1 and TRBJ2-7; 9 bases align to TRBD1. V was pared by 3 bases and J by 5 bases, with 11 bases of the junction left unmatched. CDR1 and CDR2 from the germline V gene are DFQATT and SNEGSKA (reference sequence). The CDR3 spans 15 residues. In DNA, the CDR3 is TGCAGTGCTAGCCCCCGGGACAGGGCGTTTCACGAGCAGTACTTC. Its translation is CSASPRDRAFHEQYF.

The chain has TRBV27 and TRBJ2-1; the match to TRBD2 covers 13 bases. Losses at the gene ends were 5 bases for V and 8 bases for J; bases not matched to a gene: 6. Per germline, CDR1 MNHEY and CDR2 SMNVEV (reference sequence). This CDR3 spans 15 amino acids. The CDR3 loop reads CASSTSGRAGDEQFF. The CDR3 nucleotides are TGTGCCAGCAGTACTAGCGGGAGGGCGGGCGATGAGCAGTTCTTC.

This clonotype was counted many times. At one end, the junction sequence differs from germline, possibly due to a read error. The CDR3 region is CASSLAQAGYNEQFF. The CDR3 DNA follows: TGTGCTAGCAGCTTAGCGCAGGCGGGCTACAATGAGCAGTTCTTC. The rearrangement joins TRBV7-7 to TRBJ2-1; D is possibly TRBD2 (5 bases). Germline CDR1 and CDR2: SSHAT and FNYEAQ (reference sequence). The CDR3 contains 15 residues. The variable domain in full, with the rest retrieved from reference TRBV7-7 and TRBJ2-1, is GAGVSQSPRYKVTKRGQDVTLRCDPISSHATLYWYQQALGQGPEFLTYFNYEAQPDKSGLPSDRFSAERPEGSISTLTIQRTEQRDSAMYRCASSLAQAGYNEQFFGPGTRLTVL.

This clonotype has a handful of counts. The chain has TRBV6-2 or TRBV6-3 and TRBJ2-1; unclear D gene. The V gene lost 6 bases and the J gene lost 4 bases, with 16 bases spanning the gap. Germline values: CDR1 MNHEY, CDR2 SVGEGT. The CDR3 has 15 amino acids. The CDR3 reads CASSATSSAYNEQFF. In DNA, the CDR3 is TGTGCCAGCAGCGCTACTTCGTCGGCTTACAATGAGCAGTTCTTC.

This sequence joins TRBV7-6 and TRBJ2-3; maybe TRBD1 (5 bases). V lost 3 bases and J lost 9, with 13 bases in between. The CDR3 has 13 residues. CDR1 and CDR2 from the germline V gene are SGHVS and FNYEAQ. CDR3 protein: CASSFRTGYTQYF. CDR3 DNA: TGTGCCAGCAGCTTCCGAACAGGTTACACGCAGTATTTT.

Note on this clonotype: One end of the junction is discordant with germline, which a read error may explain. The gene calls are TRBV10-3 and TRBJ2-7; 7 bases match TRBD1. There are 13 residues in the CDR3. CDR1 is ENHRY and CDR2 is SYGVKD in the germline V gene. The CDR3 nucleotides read TGTGCCATCACTGAGACAGGGTCCTACGAGCAGTACTTC. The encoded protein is CAITETGSYEQYF.

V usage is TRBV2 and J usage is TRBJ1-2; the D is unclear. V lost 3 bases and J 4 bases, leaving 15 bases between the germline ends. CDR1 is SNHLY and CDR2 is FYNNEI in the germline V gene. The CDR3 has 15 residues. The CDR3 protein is CASSDSLEGAYGYTF. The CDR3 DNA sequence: TGTGCCAGCAGTGACAGTTTGGAGGGCGCCTATGGCTACACCTTC.

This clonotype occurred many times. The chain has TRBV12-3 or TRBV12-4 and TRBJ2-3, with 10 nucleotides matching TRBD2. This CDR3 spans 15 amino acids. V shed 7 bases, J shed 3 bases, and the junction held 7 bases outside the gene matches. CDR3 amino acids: CASTPGTSVTDTQYF. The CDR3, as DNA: TGTGCCAGCACCCCCGGGACTAGCGTGACAGATACGCAGTATTTT.

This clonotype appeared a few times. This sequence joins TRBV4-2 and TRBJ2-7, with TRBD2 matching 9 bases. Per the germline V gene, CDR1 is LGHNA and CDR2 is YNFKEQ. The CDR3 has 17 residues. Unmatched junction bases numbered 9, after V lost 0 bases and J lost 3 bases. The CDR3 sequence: CASSQDAGGFQGYEQYF. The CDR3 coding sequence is TGTGCCAGCAGCCAAGACGCGGGAGGGTTTCAAGGCTACGAGCAGTACTTC.

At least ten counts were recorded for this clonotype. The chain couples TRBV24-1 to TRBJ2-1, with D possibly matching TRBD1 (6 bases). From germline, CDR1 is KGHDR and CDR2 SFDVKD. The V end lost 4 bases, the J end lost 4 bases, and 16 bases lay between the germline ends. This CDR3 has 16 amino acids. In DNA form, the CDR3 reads TGTGCCACCAGTGAGCGACAGGACCCTCTATACAATGAGCAGTTCTTC. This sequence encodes CATSERQDPLYNEQFF.

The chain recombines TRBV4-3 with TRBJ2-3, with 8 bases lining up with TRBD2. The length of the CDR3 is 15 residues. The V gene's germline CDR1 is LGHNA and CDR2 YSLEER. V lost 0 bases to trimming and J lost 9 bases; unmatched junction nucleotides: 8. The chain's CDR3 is CASSQDIGASGTQYF. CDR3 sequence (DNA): TGCGCCAGCAGCCAAGATATAGGGGCTAGCGGGACGCAGTATTTT.

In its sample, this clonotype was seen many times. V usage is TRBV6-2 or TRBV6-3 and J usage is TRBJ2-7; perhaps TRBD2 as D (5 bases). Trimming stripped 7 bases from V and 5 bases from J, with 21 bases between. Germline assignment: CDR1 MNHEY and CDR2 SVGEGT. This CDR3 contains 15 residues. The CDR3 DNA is TGTGCCAGCACCTATCTTCCCGGAGGATCCAACGAGCAGTACTTC. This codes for CASTYLPGGSNEQYF.

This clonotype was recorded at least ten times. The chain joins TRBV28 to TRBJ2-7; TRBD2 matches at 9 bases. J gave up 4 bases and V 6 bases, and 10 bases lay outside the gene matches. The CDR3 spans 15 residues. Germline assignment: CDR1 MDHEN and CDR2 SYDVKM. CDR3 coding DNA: TGTGCCAGCAGACCGAATAGCGGGGGTCGGTACGAGCAGTACTTC. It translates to CASRPNSGGRYEQYF. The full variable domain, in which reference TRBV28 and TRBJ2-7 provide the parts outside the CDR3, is DVKVTQSSRYLVKRTGEKVFLECVQDMDHENMFWYRQDPGLGLRLIYFSYDVKMKEKGDIPEGYSVSREKKERFSLILESASTNQTSMYLCASRPNSGGRYEQYFGPGTRLTVT.

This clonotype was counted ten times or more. This CDR3 is CASSYYRESSYEQYF. In DNA, the CDR3 is TGTGCCAGCAGTTACTACAGGGAGAGCTCCTACGAGCAGTACTTC. The V gene is TRBV6-5, the J gene TRBJ2-7; a weak D match, TRBD1 (6 bases). CDR1 and CDR2 (germline): MNHEY, SVGAGI. This CDR3 is 15 amino acids long. Trimming left V 1 base short and J 0 bases short, with 10 bases between.

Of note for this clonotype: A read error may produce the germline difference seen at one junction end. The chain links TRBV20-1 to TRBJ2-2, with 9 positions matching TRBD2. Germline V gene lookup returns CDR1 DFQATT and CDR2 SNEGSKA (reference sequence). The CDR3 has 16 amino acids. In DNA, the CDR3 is TGCTGTGCTAGAGAGATCCAGCGGGGGGTATCTGGGGAGCTGTTTTTT. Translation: CCAREIQRGVSGELFF.

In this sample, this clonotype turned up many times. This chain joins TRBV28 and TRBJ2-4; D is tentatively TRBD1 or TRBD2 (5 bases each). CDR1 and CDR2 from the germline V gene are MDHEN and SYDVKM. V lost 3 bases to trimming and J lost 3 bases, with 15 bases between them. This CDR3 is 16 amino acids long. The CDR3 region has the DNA TGTGCCAGCAGTTTCCGGGGCCCGCCGGGCAAAAACATTCAGTACTTC. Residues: CASSFRGPPGKNIQYF.

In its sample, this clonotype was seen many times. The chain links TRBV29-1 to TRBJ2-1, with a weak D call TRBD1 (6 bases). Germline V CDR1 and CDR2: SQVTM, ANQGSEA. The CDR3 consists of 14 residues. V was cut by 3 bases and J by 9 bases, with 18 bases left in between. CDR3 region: CSVENRDKYFEQFF. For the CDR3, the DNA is TGCAGCGTTGAGAACCGGGACAAGTACTTTGAGCAGTTCTTC.